A selection of T cell receptor beta chains follows, all from one sample in a study of read filtering for tumor transcriptome and immune sequencing. TCRdb reanalysed the reads using MiXCR and keeps one entry per CDR3 protein. The table records approximately 140,000 distinct CDR3 sequences, 13% of them present only once. Sequencing used a population of CD138-negative cells sorted from bone marrow. The receptors originated from a donor at least 40 years old with multiple myeloma. Both conserved end residues are part of each CDR3. The D gene is left open where the match is weak. Size values are once, few and many counts, or a class for expanded clones, and some rows have none.

abundance | d_gene | j_gene | v_gene | CDR3nt | CDR3aa
many | TRBD2 | TRBJ2-3 | TRBV20-1 | TGCAGTGCTAAGCGGGAGGGCCGAAGTACAGATACGCAGTATTTT | CSAKREGRSTDTQYF
many | TRBD1 | TRBJ1-4 | TRBV12-3/TRBV12-4 | TGTGCCAGCAGCCCCTACAGGGGGCGAGGTGAAAAACTGTTTTTT | CASSPYRGRGEKLFF
many | TRBD1 | TRBJ1-5 | TRBV19 | TGTGCCAGTAGTATTGGACAGGGGGAGTATCAGCCCCAGCATTTT | CASSIGQGEYQPQHF
many | . | TRBJ2-7 | TRBV11-1 | TGTGCCAGCAGCTCGTGGGGGCTCTACGAGCAGTACTTC | CASSSWGLYEQYF
many | . | TRBJ2-5 | TRBV9 | TGTGCCAGCAGCGTAAACTTGCCAAGGAAAAAGACCCAGTACTTC | CASSVNLPRKKTQYF
few | . | TRBJ2-3 | TRBV11-2 | TGTGCCAGCAGCTCCCTAGATACGCAGTATTTT | CASSSLDTQYF
few | TRBD1 | TRBJ1-5 | TRBV19 | TGTGCCAGTAGAGGGACAGGGGGCACTAGCAATCAGCCCCAGCATTTT | CASRGTGGTSNQPQHF
many | . | TRBJ2-1 | TRBV4-1 | TGCGCCAGCAGCCAAGCGGGCAATGAGCAGTTCTTC | CASSQAGNEQFF
many | . | TRBJ1-1 | TRBV11-3 | TGTGCCAGCAGCCCCCGGGCCCTACAGGACTCGACTGAAGCTTTCTTT | CASSPRALQDSTEAFF
many | . | TRBJ2-5 | TRBV5-1 | TGCGCCAGCAGCTTGCGCAGGGAGCGATGGGAGACCCAGTACTTC | CASSLRRERWETQYF
many | . | TRBJ1-1 | TRBV11-1 | TGTGCCAGCAGCTGGAACACTGAAGCTTTCTTT | CASSWNTEAFF
many | . | TRBJ2-1 | TRBV4-2 | TGTGCCAGCAGCCAAGAATCGGCAGGGACCAGCTCCTACAATGAGCAGTTCTTC | CASSQESAGTSSYNEQFF
many | TRBD1 | TRBJ2-7 | TRBV20-1 | TGCAGTGCTAGCCTACCCGGGACAGGGGGTTACGAGCAGTACTTC | CSASLPGTGGYEQYF
many | TRBD1 | TRBJ1-2 | TRBV29-1 | TGCAGCGTCAGGACAGGGTTCCACTATGGCTACACCTTC | CSVRTGFHYGYTF
many | TRBD1 | TRBJ2-1 | TRBV4-1 | TGCGCCAGCAGCCAAGACCCCTCAGGGGGAAGTCAGAATGAGCAGTTCTTC | CASSQDPSGGSQNEQFF
. | TRBD2 | TRBJ2-1 | TRBV3-1 | TGTGCCAGCAGCCATCCCGGACTAGCGGGGGGAGAATGGGAGCAGTTCTTC | CASSHPGLAGGEWEQFF
many | . | TRBJ2-3 | TRBV6-2/TRBV6-3 | TGTGCCAGCAGTTCCACATACAGCACAGATACGCAGTATTTT | CASSSTYSTDTQYF
. | . | TRBJ1-3 | TRBV9 | TGTGCCAGCAGAGAATCATCTGGAAACACCATATATTTT | CASRESSGNTIYF
many | . | TRBJ1-5 | TRBV7-9 | TGTGCCAGTAGTCTTGACAGTCAGCCCCAGCATTTT | CASSLDSQPQHF
few | . | TRBJ2-3 | TRBV7-3 | TGTGCCAGCAGCTTATTTAGGGGAGATACGCGGTATTTT | CASSLFRGDTRYF
few | TRBD2 | TRBJ2-3 | TRBV6-5 | TGTGCCAGCAGCCGAGCGGGAGGGCAGGGAGATACGCAGTATTTT | CASSRAGGQGDTQYF
. | . | TRBJ1-5 | TRBV19 | TGTGCCAGTAGTTACCGGGCCAATCAGCCCCAGCATTTT | CASSYRANQPQHF
many | TRBD1 | TRBJ2-3 | TRBV20-1 | TGCAGTGCTGTAGACGGGCAGGGGGATGGCACAGATACGCAGTATTTT | CSAVDGQGDGTDTQYF
many | TRBD1 | TRBJ1-5 | TRBV2 | TGTGCCAGCAGTGGGGACAGGGGCAGCAATCAGCCCCAGCATTTT | CASSGDRGSNQPQHF
many | . | TRBJ2-1 | TRBV25-1 | TGTGCCAGCTCAGACCATTACTACAATGAGCAGTTCTTC | CASSDHYYNEQFF
many | TRBD2 | TRBJ2-7 | TRBV20-1 | TGCAGTGCTTACGACTTTGTAGCGGGAGTGGAGCAGTACTTC | CSAYDFVAGVEQYF
many | . | TRBJ2-7 | TRBV12-3/TRBV12-4 | TGTGCCAGCAGTTTGAGGCAGGGGCATTACGAGCAGTACTTC | CASSLRQGHYEQYF
. | TRBD1 | TRBJ1-5 | TRBV7-8 | TGTGCCAGCAGCTTACACCGGGACAGGGTCAATCAGCCCCAGCATTTT | CASSLHRDRVNQPQHF
. | TRBD2 | TRBJ2-7 | TRBV6-6 | TGTGCCAGCAGTTACTCGACAATCCGGACTAGCGGGAGGCCCGAGCAGTACTTC | CASSYSTIRTSGRPEQYF